Sequencing of this T cell receptor beta chain was carried out in a study of cytomegalovirus exposure and HLA in healthy donors (dated by TCRdb to 2017 to 2019). Context from the whole study: An earlier analysis of approximately 640 of the donors reported 250 to 350 Gb of sequence data and some 120 million unique TCR beta sequences from about 200 million T cells. An early release that covered several hundred HLA-typed donors contained around 330 gigabases of sequencing data and some 87 million unique TCR sequences. Of the roughly 410 genotyped donors, roughly 80% were placed in the genetic ancestry cluster associated with self-reported Caucasian donors. The aim of the study was to test whether cataloging public T cell receptors could identify signatures of past pathogen exposure. Using immunosequencing, the study profiled T cell repertoires from 500 to 800 subjects and related those repertoires to cytomegalovirus serostatus. In addition to the first cohort of several hundred subjects, a separate validation cohort of 130 or so different subjects was used. To predict cytomegalovirus infection status, the study brought together high-throughput TCR immunosequencing, statistical association of individual TCRs with disease status, and machine learning. In a later analysis, previously published TCR beta repertoires from 550 to 700 donors were re-analyzed and high-resolution HLA genotyping was added so that TCR occurrence patterns could be studied. Rather than using new phenotypic data, the later analysis identified candidate immune exposures from TCR beta sequences and from how often those sequences occurred across donors. In an earlier analysis of about 590 of the donors, high-throughput TCR beta sequencing was used to judge whether each TCR beta V gene segment behaved as functional or pseudogenic. Alongside the repertoire data, information on donor age, sex, ethnicity and CMV serostatus was compiled. A later genetic analysis used genome-wide SNP genotypes for about three fifths of the 666 donors, treating that subset as a discovery cohort. All discovery cohort repertoires had been generated using a single sequencing platform. Both class I and class II loci were covered by HLA typing, at four-digit resolution. The number of typed donors differed by locus: about 620-640 for A, B, C, DRB1 and DQB1; some 540 for DQA1; 606 for DPA1; and some 450 for DPB1. Five DR-DQ haplotypes were treated as single units for association and clustering because of strong linkage in the cohort. Across approximately 400 genotyped donors of the cohort, an average of roughly 250,000 unique TCR beta nucleotide sequences per donor were sequenced, and around 19% of those sequences were non-productive. The study at large found these results: The authors suggested that the approach could potentially be generalized to other disease states and immunological phenotypes. A further reported finding was that TCR beta sequences accurately predicted the HLA-A and HLA-B alleles for most subjects in the first cohort. CMV serostatus was the only immune exposure information available for the cohort. When HLA alleles, especially DR and DQ, strongly co-occurred, attributing TCR associations to individual alleles was difficult. Most TCR sequences were observed very rarely across donors, whereas some public TCRs were present in many individuals. In a later analysis, TCR association rates were found to vary across HLA loci, with the most associated TCRs seen for DRB1 alleles and the fewest for HLA-C alleles. Most CMV-associated TCR beta chains appeared to be HLA-restricted in a later analysis, and the HLA associations seemed to be driven largely by CMV exposure. A total of roughly 160 TCR beta chains were listed by the study as associated with cytomegalovirus. An earlier analysis of approximately 570 of the donors showed that most TCR beta V segments appeared in productive rearrangements either about 90% or about 30% of the time, which broadly matched IMGT annotations. In vitro tests confirmed that a few of the cytomegalovirus-associated TCR beta chains recognize cytomegalovirus antigens. V-gene and J-gene trimming of TCR beta chains was associated with a missense DCLRE1C variant in a later genetic analysis, and the association was replicated in an independent cohort. Roughly uniform sequencing depth across donors was assumed in presence/absence analyses, although this assumption may not hold. The earlier analysis of almost 600 of the donors excluded approximately 15 rarely observed V segments, including chromosome 9 orphons, because counts were too low. A group of highly shared sequence variants was considered likely to be a technical artifact of the sequencing pipeline. In both the original and validation cohorts, the classifier was reported to diagnose cytomegalovirus status with high specificity and sensitivity. Linkage disequilibrium might explain the correlated functional status among segregating V segments, but an unknown experimental factor could not be ruled out. Some IMGT-functional V segments, including TRBV6-2 and TRBV6-3, could not be distinguished by the 87-base-pair reads and were therefore excluded. In a later analysis, several top co-occurrence clusters were reported to appear linked to parvovirus B19, influenza, CMV and Epstein-Barr virus. A later genetic analysis reported fewer N-insertions in productive TCRs among donors in an Asian-associated ancestry cluster than the approximately 670-donor mean. At a false discovery rate of 0.05, a later analysis linked roughly 17,000 TCR beta sequences to specific HLA alleles. HLA typing was unavailable for some donors at each locus, so association tests used only the typed subset. A later analysis found that HLA-associated TCR beta chains were more clonally expanded and had lower generation probabilities than equally common non-associated chains. This cohort had only TCR beta chains sequenced, and the lack of alpha or paired-chain data limited which features could be detected.

Libraries were prepared through the immunoSEQ multiplex PCR assay. For the multiplex PCR, a mixture combining 60 forward primers for TCR Vbeta segments and 13 reverse primers for TCR Jbeta segments was used. The CDR3 region of rearranged TCR beta genes was amplified from genomic DNA by a multiplex PCR assay. The Illumina HiSeq System was used to sequence the amplified TCR beta libraries as 87-base-pair reads. The authors processed their data as follows. In a later analysis, tens of millions of unique TCR beta chains were counted across the roughly 610 repertoires, and roughly 11 million of these chains were shared by at least two donors. Raw reads were error-corrected and collapsed into unique sequences by a nearest-neighbor algorithm in which closely related sequences were merged to remove PCR and sequencing errors. CDR3 sequences were aligned to IMGT reference sequences to assign V, D and J gene segments. Each retained sequence needed at least a six-nucleotide match to both a V gene segment and a J gene segment. Rearrangements were classified as productive when the CDR3 lacked stop codons and remained in frame with V and J, and all other rearrangements were classified as non-productive. CDR3 was defined by IMGT convention, running from the second conserved V-encoded cysteine to the conserved J-encoded phenylalanine. The earlier analysis of 587 of the donors excluded any sequence lacking an unambiguous match to a single V gene segment. An earlier analysis of fewer than 750 of the donors classified V segments as functional when productive rearrangements were above 56.7% and as segregating when the standard deviation between donors was above 5%. A statistical classification framework was built to diagnose cytomegalovirus status from the catalog of TCR beta chain sequences. A later analysis assigned V and J genes by comparing TCR nucleotide sequences with IMGT/GENE-DB human TR gene sequences. The TCRdist pipeline was used in a later analysis to assign CDR3 sequences and most-parsimonious VDJ recombination scenarios. A later analysis defined each TCR beta chain by its CDR3 amino acid sequence plus V-gene family, and excluded reads lacking a unique V-gene family. As a way to deal with suspected cross-contamination and a sequencing artifact, a later analysis dropped over 550 nucleotide sequences that were highly shared and had low generation probability. In a later analysis, a clonal expansion index was calculated for each public chain from normalized within-repertoire ranks of inferred template counts. Generation probabilities in a later analysis came from a VDJ recombination model fitted to out-of-frame rearrangements, and those results were checked against IGoR. In a later analysis, TCR-TCR, TCR-HLA and TCR-CMV co-occurrence was scored with hypergeometric tests, and a repertoire-size bias correction was applied to TCR pairs. False discovery rates were estimated in a later analysis by permuting HLA or CMV assignments 20 times. In a later analysis, co-occurring TCRs were grouped with DBSCAN, and TCRdist sequence similarity was added when clustering was performed within HLA-allele-positive subsets. Repertoires with fewer than 30,000 or more than 120,000 public chains, plus five repertoires with anomalous nucleotide sharing, were excluded from co-occurrence clustering. TCRdb limited this immuneACCESS table to in-frame rearrangements with V and J called. A share of clones is missing; checked studies link under half to unresolved V genes, and the rest is unexplained. V, J and clone size reflect that table, while D and trimming were determined from the DNA. In this sample the table shows about 190,000 clones, just under 75% of which occur a single time. Approximately 5% of the sample is in the top ten clones.

The cohort comprised 710 or so healthy bone marrow donors. All cohort members were sampled while nominally healthy, although unrecorded immune exposures were likely present. The donor was CMV seropositive and was included in the group of 300 or so seropositive cohort members. Each donor provided a peripheral blood sample, and peripheral blood mononuclear cells were used for TCR beta sequencing. The Qiagen DNeasy Blood Extraction Kit was used to extract genomic DNA from the blood cell samples. Reading the germline V gene gives CDR1 LGHNA and CDR2 YSLEER. Compared with germline, V lacks 0 bases and J lacks 6 bases; bases without a gene match: 6. Reading from cysteine to phenylalanine, the CDR3 counts 16 amino acids. Only the CDR3 DNA stays, 48 bases, in frame from base 1. Concerning this clone itself: There is no known antigen for this receptor. Base-call qualities are not available, and no considerably larger clone is one nucleotide away.

The sample consisted of PBMCs. This receptor was obtained from a man under 40 in good health and CMV-seropositive. The sequence links TRBV4-3 to TRBJ2-7; 12 bases in the junction line up with TRBD2. The DNA reads as follows: TGCGCCAGCAGCCAAGATAACGCACTAGCGGGGGGCGAGCAGTACTTC. The encoded protein is CASSQDNALAGGEQYF.